The 31 T cell receptor beta chains reported below all come from one sample, sequenced in a study of T cell changes during pregnancy in multiple sclerosis. Only in-frame clones appear in the TCRdb table, and some are missing; sequencing was by immunoSEQ multiplex PCR. The table has fewer than 70,000 clones, 92% seen once. Source: peripheral blood, taken in the second trimester of pregnancy. These receptor sequences come from a female donor in good health, enrolled as a control in a pregnancy study.

J is TRBJ2-7 and V is TRBV7-2; 10 bases are a match to TRBD2. The germline CDR1 and CDR2 sequences are SGHTA and FQGNSA. The CDR3 loop spans 14 amino acids. Trimming took 6 bases from V and 2 from J; bases not matched to a gene: 4. CDR3 amino acids: CASRVTSGAYEQYF. CDR3 in DNA: TGTGCCAGCAGGGTTACTAGCGGGGCCTACGAGCAGTACTTC.

The chain combines TRBV19 with TRBJ2-1; TRBD2 matches at 9 bases. The J segment lost 12 bases and the V segment lost 6 bases, leaving 15 bases of the junction unmatched. Germline CDR1 and CDR2: LNHDA and SQIVND (reference sequence). This CDR3 region has 15 residues. CDR3: CASRRAGGSWDRQFF. In nucleotides, the CDR3 is TGTGCCAGTAGACGAGCGGGGGGCAGCTGGGATAGGCAGTTCTTC.

The chain carries TRBV18 and TRBJ2-1; tentatively, D is TRBD1 (5 bases). Germline assignment: CDR1 KGHSH and CDR2 LQKENI. There are 15 residues in the CDR3. Trimming removed 1 base from V and 8 bases from J, with 15 bases in between. The CDR3 is CASSPRTLRLDEQFF. In nucleotides, the CDR3 is TGTGCCAGCTCACCACGGACACTAAGGCTCGATGAGCAGTTCTTC. The full variable domain, in which reference TRBV18 and TRBJ2-1 provide the parts outside the CDR3, is NAGVMQNPRHLVRRRGQEARLRCSPMKGHSHVYWYRQLPEEGLKFMVYLQKENIIDESGMPKERFSAEFPKEGPSILRIQQVVRGDSAAYFCASSPRTLRLDEQFFGPGTRLTVL.

The genes are TRBV2 and TRBJ2-3, with 7 nucleotides matching TRBD2. Germline CDR1 SNHLY, CDR2 FYNNEI. V was pared by 7 bases and J by 3 bases, with 10 bases of the junction left unmatched. The CDR3 runs 15 residues. The CDR3 DNA sequence: TGTGCCAGCACCCCGTCGGGGGGAGCGACAGATACGCAGTATTTT. Translating gives CASTPSGGATDTQYF.

The chain recombines TRBV14 with TRBJ2-2, with 9 bases that match TRBD2. The CDR3 spans 16 residues. V lost 4 bases to trimming and J lost 2 bases; unmatched junction nucleotides: 5. The germline V gene has CDR1 SGHDN and CDR2 FVKESK. CDR3 bases: TGTGCCAGCAGCCCTCGACTAGCGGTTAACACCGGGGAGCTGTTTTTT. Translated: CASSPRLAVNTGELFF.

The chain combines TRBV11-2 with TRBJ1-1; D perhaps matches TRBD1 (5 bases). The CDR3 contains 16 residues. Germline CDR1 and CDR2: SGHAT and FQNNGV. With 5 bases removed from V and 2 bases from J, the gap between germline ends came to 18 bases. CDR3 amino acids: CASSPPWGQGNTEAFF. The CDR3 region has the DNA TGTGCCAGCAGCCCACCCTGGGGCCAGGGAAACACTGAAGCTTTCTTT. The full variable domain, in which reference TRBV11-2 and TRBJ1-1 provide the parts outside the CDR3, is EAGVAQSPRYKIIEKRQSVAFWCNPISGHATLYWYQQILGQGPKLLIQFQNNGVVDDSQLPKDRFSAERLKGVDSTLKIQPAKLEDSAVYLCASSPPWGQGNTEAFFGQGTRLTVV.

The chain joins TRBV6-6 to TRBJ2-1; D may be TRBD1 (6 bases). The CDR3 loop spans 14 amino acids. V was clipped by 1 base and J by 15 bases, with 19 bases between them. Germline V gene lookup returns CDR1 MNHNY and CDR2 SVGAGI (reference sequence). Here the CDR3 DNA reads TGTGCCAGCAGTTACTTCAGGGGCGCTGACCGGGCGTTCTTC. Translated: CASSYFRGADRAFF.

This clone was detected once. The gene calls are TRBV10-3 and TRBJ1-5; TRBD1 matches at 7 bases. CDR1 and CDR2 from the germline V gene are ENHRY and SYGVKD. The V segment lost 0 bases and the J segment 1 base; nucleotides outside the gene matches: 0. The CDR3 length is 15 residues. CDR3 amino acids: CAISESQGSNQPQHF. The CDR3 DNA sequence: TGTGCCATCAGTGAGTCACAGGGGAGCAATCAGCCCCAGCATTTT.

The chain employs TRBV9 and TRBJ2-7, with 15 bases aligning to TRBD2. Germline CDR1 is SGDLS and CDR2 is YYNGEE. This CDR3 has 17 amino acids. Trimming at V came to 3 bases and at J to 5 bases, leaving 9 bases not matched to a gene. The CDR3 sequence: CASSGGLAGGPVHEQYF. The CDR3 nucleotides are TGTGCCAGCAGCGGAGGACTAGCGGGAGGGCCGGTCCACGAGCAGTACTTC.

This chain joins TRBV19 and TRBJ1-5; D might be TRBD1 (6 bases). Germline V gene lookup returns CDR1 LNHDA and CDR2 SQIVND (reference sequence). The CDR3 is 20 residues long. Deletions cut 3 bases from V and 0 bases from J, with 24 bases between. DNA of the CDR3: TGTGCCAGTAGTATCTCATTAGGACAGAAAGCCCAATATAGCAATCAGCCCCAGCATTTT. It translates to CASSISLGQKAQYSNQPQHF.

The chain joins TRBV7-3 to TRBJ2-3; 8 bases are a match to TRBD2. CDR3 length: 13 residues. Germline loops: CDR1 SGHTA, CDR2 FQGTGA. V gave up 5 bases and J gave up 5 bases; unmatched junction bases: 3. CDR3 sequence: CASSRGGLDTQYF. Here the CDR3 DNA reads TGTGCCAGCAGCCGGGGGGGTCTAGATACGCAGTATTTT.

J is TRBJ2-5 and V is TRBV5-1; D is unresolved. The ends were cut back, 6 bases at V and 1 base at J, with 10 bases in the middle. The V gene's germline CDR1 is SGHRS and CDR2 YFSETQ. The length of the CDR3 is 13 residues. CDR3 DNA sequence: TGCGCCAGCATGTCAAACAGCCAAGAGACCCAGTACTTC. Translation gives CASMSNSQETQYF.

The chain uses TRBV6-5 and TRBJ2-7, with TRBD1 matching 8 bases. V dropped 5 bases and J dropped 1; count of bases not matched to a gene: 7. The CDR3 loop spans 15 amino acids. Germline lookup yields CDR1 MNHEY and CDR2 SVGAGI. CDR3 in amino acids: CASSQTGVLSYEQYF. In nucleotides, the CDR3 is TGTGCCAGCAGTCAGACAGGGGTTCTTTCCTACGAGCAGTACTTC.

V and J are TRBV11-3 and TRBJ2-7; TRBD2 aligns across 8 bases. Germline trimming cut 6 bases from V and 6 bases from J; bases unmatched to any gene: 7. Germline CDR1 SGHNT, CDR2 YENEEA. CDR3 length: 13 amino acids. The CDR3 DNA sequence: TGTGCCAGCAGTCGTAGCGGGAATCTCGAGCAGTACTTC. This sequence encodes CASSRSGNLEQYF.

This rearrangement joins TRBV29-1 to TRBJ2-3, with D possibly matching TRBD1 (6 bases). The germline CDR1 and CDR2 sequences are SQVTM and ANQGSEA. V lost 7 bases, J lost 2 bases, and 13 bases lay in between. The CDR3 loop spans 13 amino acids. CDR3 nucleotide sequence: TGCAGCGCGGAAGGGGACATCACAGATACGCAGTATTTT. Encoded protein: CSAEGDITDTQYF.

As to this clone: Other nucleotide sequences from this sample produce the same CDR3. This sequence joins TRBV9 and TRBJ2-7; the match to TRBD2 covers 7 bases. The CDR3 consists of 14 residues. Germline-derived CDR1 and CDR2 are SGDLS and YYNGEE. V was clipped by 0 bases and J by 3 bases; unmatched bases: 3. The CDR3 coding sequence is TGTGCCAGCAGCGTAGGGGGGGGAGGCTACGAGCAGTACTTC. Translation gives CASSVGGGGYEQYF.

The V gene is TRBV10-3, the J gene TRBJ2-7; D remains ambiguous. The CDR3 contains 13 residues. Germline CDR1 ENHRY, CDR2 SYGVKD. Trimming shortened V by 4 bases and J by 2 bases, and 9 bases separated the two germline ends. DNA of the CDR3: TGTGCCATCAGTGTAGATGGTGCCTACGAGCAGTACTTC. Its protein product is CAISVDGAYEQYF.

The V call is TRBV7-2, the J call TRBJ1-4, with D possibly being TRBD1 (5 bases). Between the trimmed V and J ends, which lost 5 bases and 8 bases, there was a span of 18 bases. The germline V gene encodes CDR1 SGHTA and CDR2 FQGNSA. The CDR3 runs 15 residues. The CDR3 sequence: CASSINSGGGEKLFF. The CDR3 DNA reads TGTGCCAGCAGCATAAACAGTGGGGGAGGGGAAAAACTGTTTTTT.

V usage is TRBV12-5 and J usage is TRBJ1-2; TRBD1 aligns across 12 bases. The CDR3 is made up of 17 amino acids. Germline V gene lookup returns CDR1 LGHNT and CDR2 FRNRAP. As DNA, the CDR3 is TGTGGCCCGAGGGACAGGGGGCGTTTCGTTCGCTCCTATGGCTACACCTTC. It encodes CGPRDRGRFVRSYGYTF.

The chain joins TRBV5-5 to TRBJ2-7; D remains ambiguous. V gave up 0 bases and J gave up 3 bases, with 7 bases separating them. Germline CDR1 is SGHKS and CDR2 is YYEKEE (reference sequence). This CDR3 comprises 13 residues. The CDR3 spells CASSLVESYEQYF. The CDR3 DNA is TGTGCCAGCAGCTTGGTGGAGAGCTACGAGCAGTACTTC. The entire variable domain, with the rest obtained from reference TRBV5-5 and TRBJ2-7, is as follows: DAGVTQSPTHLIKTRGQQVTLRCSPISGHKSVSWYQQVLGQGPQFIFQYYEKEERGRGNFPDRFSARQFPNYSSELNVNALLLGDSALYLCASSLVESYEQYFGPGTRLTVT.

V gene TRBV6-5 combines with J gene TRBJ1-1, with a tentative D call TRBD1 (5 bases). CDR1 is MNHEY and CDR2 is SVGAGI in the germline V gene. The length of the CDR3 is 13 residues. Trimming removed 7 bases from V and 0 bases from J, with 9 bases in between. Written as DNA, the CDR3 is TGTGCCAGCAAGGGGAAGCTGAACACTGAAGCTTTCTTT. This gives the protein CASKGKLNTEAFF.

This chain uses TRBV5-4 with TRBJ1-1, with 8 nucleotides matching TRBD1. The CDR3 is 14 amino acids. CDR1 and CDR2 (germline): SGHNT, YYREEE (reference sequence). After removal of 5 bases from V and 4 bases from J, the junction contained 7 bases not matched to a gene. CDR3 coding DNA: TGTGCCAGCAGACAAATTACAGGGGGCACTGAAGCTTTCTTT. It encodes CASRQITGGTEAFF.

The chain employs TRBV4-2 and TRBJ1-1, with TRBD1 as a possible D gene (6 bases). The germline CDR1 and CDR2 sequences are LGHNA and YNFKEQ. V lost 3 bases, J lost 3 bases, and 23 bases lay in between. This CDR3 spans 18 amino acids. The CDR3 reads CASSQNNRAAKGDTEAFF. CDR3 in DNA: TGTGCCAGCAGCCAGAATAACCGGGCCGCAAAGGGGGACACTGAAGCTTTCTTT.

The chain links TRBV15 to TRBJ1-2; TRBD1 matches 8 bases. J gave up 8 bases and V 1 base, and 12 bases lay outside the gene matches. Per germline, CDR1 LNHNV and CDR2 YYDKDF (reference sequence). This CDR3 is 16 amino acids long. The DNA of the CDR3 is TGTGCCACCAGCAGAGGCGAAGTTGGACAGGGCAGGGGCTACACCTTC. The encoded protein is CATSRGEVGQGRGYTF.

The V gene is TRBV11-2, the J gene TRBJ2-2; 12 bases are shared with TRBD1. J gave up 8 bases and V 0 bases, and 10 bases lay outside the gene matches. The CDR3 has 18 residues. Per the germline V gene, CDR1 is SGHAT and CDR2 is FQNNGV. The CDR3 sequence is CASSLDPPGQGAAGELFF. For the CDR3, the DNA is TGTGCCAGCAGCTTAGACCCACCGGGACAGGGGGCGGCGGGGGAGCTGTTTTTT. The full variable domain, with the rest looked up from reference TRBV11-2 and TRBJ2-2, is EAGVAQSPRYKIIEKRQSVAFWCNPISGHATLYWYQQILGQGPKLLIQFQNNGVVDDSQLPKDRFSAERLKGVDSTLKIQPAKLEDSAVYLCASSLDPPGQGAAGELFFGEGSRLTVL.

The V gene is TRBV6-4, the J gene TRBJ2-1; 16 bases are shared with TRBD2. The CDR3 runs 19 residues. J was trimmed by 2 bases and V by 6 bases; bases with no gene match: 10. Germline V gene lookup returns CDR1 MRHNA and CDR2 SNTAGT. CDR3 protein: CASSPGTSGRARAYNEQFF. The CDR3 DNA is TGTGCCAGCAGCCCTGGGACTAGCGGGAGGGCCAGGGCCTACAATGAGCAGTTCTTC.

This rearrangement joins TRBV18 to TRBJ1-2; 7 nucleotides align to TRBD1. With V trimmed by 6 bases and J by 0 bases, 4 bases remained unmatched. Germline V gene lookup returns CDR1 KGHSH and CDR2 LQKENI. CDR3 length: 14 amino acids. CDR3 in amino acids: CASSPGTANYGYTF. CDR3 bases: TGTGCCAGCTCCCCTGGGACAGCTAACTATGGCTACACCTTC. Combining the CDR3 with reference TRBV18 and TRBJ1-2 gives the whole variable domain NAGVMQNPRHLVRRRGQEARLRCSPMKGHSHVYWYRQLPEEGLKFMVYLQKENIIDESGMPKERFSAEFPKEGPSILRIQQVVRGDSAAYFCASSPGTANYGYTFGSGTRLTVV.

As concerns this clone: At one end, the junction sequence differs from germline, possibly due to a read error. The chain uses TRBV7-9 and TRBJ2-7, with 7 bases identical to TRBD2. This CDR3 contains 15 residues. The germline gives CDR1 SEHNR, CDR2 FQNEAQ (reference sequence). The CDR3 reads CASSLGEGLTYEQYF. The CDR3 coding sequence is TGTGCCAGCAGTTTAGGGGAGGGCCTGACCTACGAGCAGTACTTC.

V and J are TRBV11-3 and TRBJ2-1; TRBD2 is a possible D gene (5 bases). V gave up 6 bases and J gave up 0 bases, with 12 bases separating them. The CDR3 has 15 amino acids. Germline CDR1 is SGHNT and CDR2 is YENEEA. CDR3 DNA sequence: TGTGCCAGCAGTCCCCGAGGGAGCTCCTACAATGAGCAGTTCTTC. Translation: CASSPRGSSYNEQFF.

This chain uses TRBV27 with TRBJ1-1; D not certain. Deletions cut 3 bases from V and 1 base from J, with 12 bases between. Germline-derived CDR1 and CDR2 are MNHEY and SMNVEV (reference sequence). The CDR3 has 15 amino acids. CDR3 region: CASSLESRRNTEAFF. The CDR3 region has the DNA TGTGCCAGCAGTTTGGAGTCACGAAGGAACACTGAAGCTTTCTTT.

The V and J genes are TRBV19 and TRBJ1-2; 10 bases are a match to TRBD1. The CDR3 extends over 17 amino acids. Germline CDR1 reads LNHDA; CDR2 reads SQIVND (reference sequence). V trimming: 6 bases; J trimming: 7 bases; junction bases outside the gene matches: 17. The CDR3 loop is CASSSPQGTGEGRGYTF. The CDR3 DNA reads TGTGCCAGTAGCTCCCCACAGGGGACAGGGGAAGGTCGTGGCTACACCTTC.